This TCR beta chain was identified in a study of human T cells and chemical hapten exposure. The table lists this clonotype with many counts. As yet, its antigen is unknown. The time point denotes: patch test 1, 2 weeks after DPC sensitization. Regarding treatment: therapeutic diphenylcyclopropenone sensitization with weekly scalp DPC. Each patch-test visit's blood sample preceded patch application. This CDR3 spans 17 amino acids. Germline assignment: CDR1 LGHDT and CDR2 YNNKEL (reference sequence). With 0 bases clipped from V and 3 bases from J, the junction kept 10 bases outside the gene matches. Study observations and caveats: Expanded TCR sets contained significantly more large CDR3 similarity clusters than controls.

Individual cDNA molecules received unique molecular identifiers in the library. TCRdb itself ran the RACE reads through MiXCR, one entry per CDR3 protein. The sample carries around 120,000 distinct CDR3 sequences, 8% to 13% recorded once. The material sequenced was whole blood, taken in connection with sensitization to the hapten diphenylcyclopropenone (DPC). The source is a woman aged 40 to 55 with alopecia areata. Some clones in this sample may be carry-over from other donors' samples. The chain carries TRBV3-1 and TRBJ2-7, with 8 nucleotides matching TRBD2. The CDR3 loop reads CASSQDRRTSSFYEQYF. The CDR3 DNA follows: TGTGCCAGCAGCCAAGATCGCCGGACTAGCTCTTTCTACGAGCAGTACTTC.